The 24 T cell receptor beta chains reported below all come from one sample, sequenced in a study of blood T cell repertoires in COVID-19. Repertoires were generated with immunoSEQ multiplex PCR, while TCRdb's copy carries only in-frame clones and drops some. Among about 61,000 clones listed, roughly 86% were seen once. Sequenced sample: peripheral blood. The receptors come from a woman aged 50 to 65 with active or convalescent COVID-19.

The count of this clone is one. The V gene is TRBV27, the J gene TRBJ1-1; the match to TRBD1 covers 10 bases. Germline V gene lookup returns CDR1 MNHEY and CDR2 SMNVEV (reference sequence). This CDR3 has 13 amino acids. The junction had 8 bases not matched to a gene; V was cut back by 5 bases and J by 11 bases. For the CDR3, the DNA is TGTGCCAGCAGTGACAGGGGGCCGCCTGGCGCTTTCTTT. This translates into CASSDRGPPGAFF.

In the case of this clone: Different DNA sequences within this sample yield the same CDR3. The rearrangement joins TRBV6-5 to TRBJ1-1; D not resolved. Germline CDR1 and CDR2: MNHEY and SVGAGI. Trimming left V 4 bases short and J 0 bases short, with 3 bases between. CDR3 length equals 12 residues. CDR3 nucleotides: TGTGCCAGCAGTTCAGTGAACACTGAAGCTTTCTTT. Protein product: CASSSVNTEAFF.

The chain couples TRBV15 to TRBJ1-2, with D unclear. Trimming stripped 6 bases from V and 6 bases from J, with 20 bases between. This CDR3 region has 15 residues. CDR1 is LNHNV and CDR2 is YYDKDF in the germline V gene (reference sequence). The CDR3 spells CATRSPGAGLDGYTF. The CDR3, as DNA: TGTGCCACCAGGTCTCCCGGAGCCGGCCTGGATGGCTACACCTTC. Filled out from reference TRBV15 and TRBJ1-2, the complete variable domain reads DAMVIQNPRYQVTQFGKPVTLSCSQTLNHNVMYWYQQKSSQAPKLLFHYYDKDFNNEADTPDNFQSRRPNTSFCFLDIRSPGLGDTAMYLCATRSPGAGLDGYTFGSGTRLTVV.

The chain employs TRBV30 and TRBJ2-7; 8 positions agree with TRBD1. V lost 2 bases, J lost 6 bases, and 9 bases stayed unmatched. Germline CDR1 is GTSNPN and CDR2 is SVGIG (reference sequence). This CDR3 contains 14 residues. The CDR3 nucleotides are TGTGCCTGGAGTCCCCCGGACAGGGACAGCGAGCAGTACTTC. This sequence encodes CAWSPPDRDSEQYF.

V usage is TRBV11-2 and J usage is TRBJ2-1; D is unclear. Germline loops: CDR1 SGHAT, CDR2 FQNNGV. With 7 bases removed from V and 8 bases from J, the gap between germline ends came to 18 bases. This CDR3 is 14 amino acids long. The CDR3 nucleotides are TGTGCCAGCACTTGGGTGAGCGTTGGCGATGAGCAGTTCTTC. The encoded protein is CASTWVSVGDEQFF.

The V and J genes are TRBV6-5 and TRBJ2-1; a possible D gene is TRBD1 (6 bases). From germline, CDR1 is MNHEY and CDR2 SVGAGI. V was shortened by 4 bases and J by 2 bases, with 9 bases between the two germline ends. The CDR3 length is 14 residues. In nucleotides, the CDR3 is TGTGCCAGCAGTTTACAGGGTCCCTACAATGAGCAGTTCTTC. Translated, it gives CASSLQGPYNEQFF.

The chain recombines TRBV10-3 with TRBJ1-1; 8 bases are shared with TRBD1. V shed 2 bases and J 3 bases; nucleotides not matched to a gene: 11. The CDR3 runs to 17 residues. CDR1 is ENHRY, CDR2 SYGVKD, per germline. CDR3 sequence (DNA): TGTGCCATCAGTGAGCAGCCAGGGGGCGGGATAGACACTGAAGCTTTCTTT. Residues: CAISEQPGGGIDTEAFF.

Here the CDR3 reads CASSRLAGDTDTQYF. CDR3 bases: TGTGCCAGTAGCCGTCTAGCGGGGGACACAGATACGCAGTATTTT. This chain connects TRBV19 to TRBJ2-3; 10 bases are shared with TRBD2. The CDR3 consists of 15 residues. Germline CDR1 is LNHDA and CDR2 is SQIVND (reference sequence). With 6 bases clipped from V and 2 bases from J, the junction kept 5 bases outside the gene matches.

The rearrangement links TRBV13 to TRBJ2-1, with D tentatively TRBD1 (6 bases). The CDR3 contains 15 residues. V lost 5 bases and J 2 bases, leaving 13 bases between the germline ends. Germline CDR1 and CDR2: PRHDT and FYEKMQ (reference sequence). Written as DNA, the CDR3 is TGTGCCAGCAGCCTTGGGACACGCGCCTACAATGAGCAGTTCTTC. It is translated as CASSLGTRAYNEQFF.

The chain carries TRBV5-4 and TRBJ2-3, with 10 bases lining up with TRBD2. V was clipped by 2 bases and J by 4 bases; unmatched bases: 1. Germline-derived CDR1 and CDR2 are SGHNT and YYREEE (reference sequence). CDR3 size: 14 residues. The CDR3 DNA reads TGTGCCAGCAGCTTTAGCGGGAGGCCAGATACGCAGTATTTT. This gives the protein CASSFSGRPDTQYF.

The chain combines TRBV27 with TRBJ1-2; tentative D call: TRBD1 (6 bases). Germline V gives CDR1 MNHEY, CDR2 SMNVEV (reference sequence). Trimming pared 4 bases from V and 5 bases from J, leaving 11 bases between. This CDR3 has 13 amino acids. The DNA of the CDR3 is TGTGCCAGCAGTTGGGGGGGCGGTTATGGCTACACCTTC. Translation gives CASSWGGGYGYTF.

V is TRBV5-1 and J is TRBJ2-7, with TRBD1 matching over 9 bases. The CDR3 consists of 14 residues. CDR1 SGHRS and CDR2 YFSETQ come from the germline V gene. V lost 3 bases and J lost 3; bases outside the gene matches: 4. The CDR3 coding sequence is TGCGCCAGCAGCTGGACAGGGGCGAACTACGAGCAGTACTTC. This translates into CASSWTGANYEQYF.

This sequence joins TRBV5-1 and TRBJ2-1; 7 nucleotides agree with TRBD2. The CDR3 length is 13 residues. V trimming: 7 bases; J trimming: 5 bases; junction bases outside the gene matches: 6. Per germline, CDR1 SGHRS and CDR2 YFSETQ. The CDR3 bases are TGCGCCAGCGGTAGCGGGCACAACAATGAGCAGTTCTTC. This sequence encodes CASGSGHNNEQFF.

The rearrangement links TRBV18 to TRBJ2-1; D is undetermined. CDR1 is KGHSH, CDR2 LQKENI, per germline. The V end lost 3 bases, the J end lost 0 bases, and 12 bases lay between the germline ends. The CDR3 loop spans 16 amino acids. As DNA, the CDR3 is TGTGCCAGCTCACCTCTGGGCCTGAGCTCCTACAATGAGCAGTTCTTC. Translation gives CASSPLGLSSYNEQFF.

This chain joins TRBV30 and TRBJ2-7, with 11 positions matching TRBD1. After removal of 0 bases from V and 6 bases from J, the junction contained 7 bases not matched to a gene. This CDR3 spans 15 amino acids. Germline values: CDR1 GTSNPN, CDR2 SVGIG (reference sequence). In DNA, the CDR3 is TGTGCCTGGAGTGTACTTCCGGGACAGGGGGGCGAGCAGTACTTC. As protein: CAWSVLPGQGGEQYF.

This clone was observed once. The rearrangement uses TRBV2 and TRBJ1-2; 8 bases are shared with TRBD1. The germline V gene encodes CDR1 SNHLY and CDR2 FYNNEI. The trim removed 4 bases at V and 6 bases at J, leaving 13 bases unmatched. The CDR3 runs 16 residues. The CDR3 nucleotides read TGTGCCAGCAGTGCTCTCCCCACGGGACAGGAGGATGGCTACACCTTC. Its protein product is CASSALPTGQEDGYTF.

On this clone itself: The junction does not match germline at one end; this may be a read error. This rearrangement joins TRBV13 to TRBJ1-2, with 7 positions matching TRBD1. CDR1 PRHDT and CDR2 FYEKMQ come from the germline V gene (reference sequence). The CDR3 length is 13 residues. The CDR3 spells CASSVGQVYGYTF. In DNA form, the CDR3 reads TGTGCCAGCAGCGTAGGACAGGTCTATGGCTACACCTTC.

DNA for the CDR3: TGTGCCAGCAGACCAGGGGTAAATCAGCCCCAGCATTTT. Residues: CASRPGVNQPQHF. The rearrangement uses TRBV28 and TRBJ1-5; tentative D call: TRBD1 (6 bases). The CDR3 is made up of 13 amino acids. Germline lookup yields CDR1 MDHEN and CDR2 SYDVKM. V was clipped by 6 bases and J by 4 bases, with 10 bases between them.

The rearrangement uses TRBV7-9 and TRBJ2-7; 9 bases line up with TRBD2. After removal of 1 base from V and 6 bases from J, the junction contained 7 bases not matched to a gene. The CDR3 is 15 residues long. Germline CDR1 and CDR2: SEHNR and FQNEAQ (reference sequence). The chain's CDR3 is CASSLVGTSLSEQYF. The CDR3 bases are TGTGCCAGCAGCTTAGTTGGGACTAGCTTAAGCGAGCAGTACTTC.

This clone occurred once. The CDR3 is CASSERTIVNYGYTF. CDR3 coding DNA: TGTGCCAGCAGTGAAAGGACTATCGTTAACTATGGCTACACCTTC. The chain is built from TRBV6-1 and TRBJ1-2, with D hard to call. The CDR3 extends over 15 amino acids. The V end was cut by 2 bases, the J end by 1 base, with 11 bases between. Per the germline V gene, CDR1 is MNHNS and CDR2 is SASEGT.

V usage is TRBV28 and J usage is TRBJ1-1; maybe TRBD1 (6 bases). Germline CDR1 reads MDHEN; CDR2 reads SYDVKM. The CDR3 covers 14 residues. Between the trimmed V and J ends, which lost 3 bases and 3 bases, there was a span of 11 bases. CDR3 in DNA: TGTGCCAGCAGTTTTGGGGGCCCGGACACTGAAGCTTTCTTT. Translation gives CASSFGGPDTEAFF.

The V call is TRBV5-4, the J call TRBJ1-2, with 7 bases that match TRBD1. Germline V gene lookup returns CDR1 SGHNT and CDR2 YYREEE (reference sequence). The CDR3 sequence is 16 residues long. V dropped 2 bases and J dropped 1; count of bases not matched to a gene: 8. The CDR3 DNA reads as TGTGCCAGCAGCTTTGCCCGCTCAGGGGGTAACTATGGCTACACCTTC. This gives the protein CASSFARSGGNYGYTF.

This clone was detected a few times. V and J are TRBV6-5 and TRBJ2-2; D possibly corresponds to TRBD2 (5 bases). V lost 2 bases, J lost 6 bases, and 16 bases lay in between. Germline-derived CDR1 and CDR2 are MNHEY and SVGAGI. CDR3 size: 16 residues. CDR3 sequence reads: CASSYGRKLLPGELFF. The CDR3 DNA sequence: TGTGCCAGCAGTTACGGGAGAAAACTTCTGCCCGGGGAGCTGTTTTTT.

The V and J genes are TRBV2 and TRBJ2-7; 10 positions agree with TRBD1. CDR1 is SNHLY, CDR2 FYNNEI, per germline. After removal of 3 bases from V and 5 bases from J, the junction contained 7 bases not matched to a gene. The CDR3 runs to 15 residues. The CDR3 spells CASSDRDRGLDEQYF. The CDR3 DNA is TGTGCCAGCAGTGACCGGGACAGGGGACTGGACGAGCAGTACTTC.